A single sample gave rise to the 12 T cell receptor beta chains below, sequenced in a study of cytomegalovirus exposure and HLA in healthy donors. The PCR was carried out with 60 Vbeta primers and 13 Jbeta primers. The method was immunoSEQ multiplex PCR; TCRdb's version includes in-frame clones alone and lacks a portion of them. This sample has under 110,000 clones, with roughly 75% found just once. Sequencing was performed on PBMCs. Receptors were obtained from a man aged 35 to 55 in good health and CMV-seronegative.

About this clone: Other DNA sequences in the sample encode the same CDR3. The chain links TRBV5-6 to TRBJ1-1, with 9 bases lining up with TRBD1. Trimming cost V 3 bases and J 4 bases; bases outside gene matches: 7. CDR1 SGHDT and CDR2 YYEEEE come from the germline V gene. This CDR3 is built from 15 residues. The CDR3 protein is CASSSTGGGSTEAFF. CDR3 nucleotides: TGTGCCAGCAGCTCTACAGGGGGCGGGAGCACTGAAGCTTTCTTT.

The chain joins TRBV18 to TRBJ2-3, with 11 positions matching TRBD2. The CDR3 sequence is 16 residues long. The germline V gene has CDR1 KGHSH and CDR2 LQKENI. Trimming cost V 3 bases and J 3 bases; bases outside gene matches: 5. The CDR3 region is CASSPPGTSGTDTQYF. In DNA, the CDR3 is TGTGCCAGCTCACCCCCCGGGACTAGCGGAACAGATACGCAGTATTTT.

As DNA, the CDR3 is TGTGCCAGTAGTGAGGACAGGGCCGTAAACCAGCCCCAGCATTTT. This codes for CASSEDRAVNQPQHF. This chain joins TRBV19 and TRBJ1-5; 8 nucleotides match TRBD1. Germline V gene data show CDR1 as LNHDA and CDR2 as SQIVND (reference sequence). The CDR3 loop spans 15 amino acids. The V segment lost 5 bases and the J segment 7 bases; nucleotides outside the gene matches: 10.

A few counts support this clone. V is TRBV25-1 and J is TRBJ2-2; the D gene is possibly TRBD2 (6 bases). The V end lost 3 bases, the J end lost 7 bases, and 9 bases lay between the germline ends. This CDR3 contains 13 residues. Germline V lookup: CDR1 MGHDK, CDR2 SYGVNS. The CDR3 loop reads CASSDWGVGELFF. CDR3 DNA sequence: TGTGCCAGCAGTGATTGGGGGGTCGGGGAGCTGTTTTTT.

This chain links TRBV11-1 with TRBJ2-7, with D maybe TRBD1 (5 bases). Trimming took 5 bases from V and 0 from J, leaving 11 bases between them. The CDR3 is 14 amino acids. The germline V gene encodes CDR1 SGHAT and CDR2 FQDESV (reference sequence). This chain's CDR3 is CASSAQGPSYEQYF. CDR3 sequence (DNA): TGTGCCAGCAGCGCCCAGGGCCCCTCCTACGAGCAGTACTTC.

In this sample, this clone turned up a few times. V is TRBV12-2 and J is TRBJ1-1; the table's D call of TRBD1 was not tested on the DNA. TRBV12-2 is designated a pseudogene. CDR3 length: 17 residues. CDR3 loop: CASRLMIYHRVNTEAFF. CDR3 DNA sequence: TGTGCAAGTCGCCTCATGATTTACCACAGGGTGAACACTGAAGCTTTCTTT.

The chain has TRBV5-6 and TRBJ2-7; TRBD1 matches at 7 bases. The J segment lost 5 bases and the V segment lost 3 bases, leaving 5 bases of the junction unmatched. The CDR3 sequence is 13 residues long. CDR1 is SGHDT and CDR2 is YYEEEE in the germline V gene. The CDR3 DNA is TGTGCCAGCAGCTCGACACAGGGGAACGAGCAGTACTTC. Protein sequence: CASSSTQGNEQYF.

V and J are TRBV18 and TRBJ2-7; weak D call: TRBD2 (6 bases). The germline V gene has CDR1 KGHSH and CDR2 LQKENI. The V end lost 3 bases, the J end lost 1 base, and 25 bases lay between the germline ends. The CDR3 is 19 residues long. CDR3 DNA sequence: TGTGCCAGCTCACCCCTAGGTGGACGACCGGGAGTCCTTTCCTACGAGCAGTACTTC. Amino acid sequence: CASSPLGGRPGVLSYEQYF.

Worth noting for this clone: The same CDR3 is also encoded by other DNA sequences in this sample. J is TRBJ2-5 and V is TRBV5-1; D perhaps matches TRBD1 (6 bases). The germline V and J ends were trimmed by 4 bases and 0 bases, with 7 bases remaining between them. The CDR3 covers 13 residues. Germline CDR1 SGHRS, CDR2 YFSETQ. CDR3 DNA sequence: TGCGCCAGCAGCCCAGGGGACCAAGAGACCCAGTACTTC. As protein: CASSPGDQETQYF.

This chain links TRBV19 with TRBJ1-2; 9 nucleotides agree with TRBD1. V was clipped by 7 bases and J by 1 base; unmatched bases: 7. The CDR3 has 15 residues. Per germline, CDR1 LNHDA and CDR2 SQIVND (reference sequence). DNA for the CDR3: TGTGCCAGTATGACGGGACAGGGCCTTAACTATGGCTACACCTTC. This codes for CASMTGQGLNYGYTF.

This chain uses TRBV10-3 with TRBJ2-1, with TRBD1 identical over 11 bases. V shed 4 bases, J shed 7 bases, and the junction held 6 bases outside the gene matches. The CDR3 has 15 amino acids. The V gene's germline CDR1 is ENHRY and CDR2 SYGVKD. The CDR3: CAISAGQGGVNEQFF. In DNA form, the CDR3 reads TGTGCCATCAGTGCGGGACAGGGGGGGGTTAATGAGCAGTTCTTC.

This clone was picked up a small number of times. The V call is TRBV6-6, the J call TRBJ1-4, with TRBD1 matching 10 bases. V shed 5 bases and J 7 bases; nucleotides not matched to a gene: 4. The CDR3 spans 14 residues. CDR1 MNHNY and CDR2 SVGAGI come from the germline V gene (reference sequence). The CDR3 loop reads CASSPTGGVEKLFF. CDR3 coding DNA: TGTGCCAGCAGTCCGACAGGGGGCGTTGAAAAACTGTTTTTT.